This T cell receptor (beta chain) is from a study of cytomegalovirus exposure and HLA in healthy donors listed by TCRdb under 2017. About the study as a whole: According to a later analysis, one platform produced both the approximately 110 validation repertoires and the approximately 600 repertoires of the first cohort. In addition to the first cohort of 650 to 750 subjects, a separate validation cohort of 130 or so different subjects was used. The study combined high-throughput TCR immunosequencing, statistical association of individual TCRs with disease status, and machine learning to predict cytomegalovirus infection status. The study aimed to test whether cataloging public T cell receptors could reveal signatures of past pathogen exposure.

Concerning this clone: Its antigen is not yet known. The input lacks base qualities; no much larger clone sits a single base away.

Libraries were built with the immunoSEQ multiplex PCR assay. Per the authors' processing: A statistical classification framework was built for diagnosing cytomegalovirus status from the catalog of TCR beta chain sequences. Imported from immuneACCESS, the table was reduced by TCRdb to in-frame sequences with V and J called. These copies leave out some clones; in studies compared against another copy, an unresolved V gene accounts for under half, and the cause of the remainder is not known. The D gene and trimming were derived from the DNA, and the V and J assignments and clone size from that table. The sample table shows about 62,000 clones, and about 95% are seen once. The biggest ten clones account for 7% of the sample. On the study overall, not on this receptor specifically: In both the original and validation cohorts, the classifier was reported to diagnose cytomegalovirus status with high specificity and sensitivity. The study listed 170 or so TCR beta chains as associated with cytomegalovirus. Most TCR sequences were observed very rarely across donors, whereas some public TCRs were present in many individuals. The authors suggested that the approach could potentially be generalized to other disease states and immunological phenotypes. Three of the identified cytomegalovirus-associated TCR beta chains were confirmed in vitro to be specific for cytomegalovirus antigens. In a later analysis, TCRs clustered in the first cohort were found to also tend to co-occur in the roughly 110 validation repertoires, with roughly 93% of cluster scores above 0. A later analysis had no HLA typing for the validation cohort, so co-occurrence there was scored across all 130 or so repertoires.

The donors belonged to the validation cohort of 120 subjects, which was separate from the roughly 670-subject first cohort. This TCR derives from a woman aged 18-29 years in good health and CMV-seropositive. The material sequenced was PBMCs.

At the DNA level, the sequence is TGCGCCAGCAGCTGGTCACCGGGACAGGGATATGGCGAGCAGTACTTC. Translation gives CASSWSPGQGYGEQYF. Recombination connected TRBV5-1 to TRBJ2-7, and TRBD1 aligns with 9 junction nucleotides. CDR1 SGHRS and CDR2 YFSETQ are derived from the germline V gene. Trimming leaves V shorter by 3 bases and J shorter by 6 bases, with the junction holding 13 bases beyond the gene matches. From the cysteine up to the phenylalanine, the CDR3 has a length of 16 residues. Of all the DNA, just the CDR3 is kept, 48 bases in frame from base 1.